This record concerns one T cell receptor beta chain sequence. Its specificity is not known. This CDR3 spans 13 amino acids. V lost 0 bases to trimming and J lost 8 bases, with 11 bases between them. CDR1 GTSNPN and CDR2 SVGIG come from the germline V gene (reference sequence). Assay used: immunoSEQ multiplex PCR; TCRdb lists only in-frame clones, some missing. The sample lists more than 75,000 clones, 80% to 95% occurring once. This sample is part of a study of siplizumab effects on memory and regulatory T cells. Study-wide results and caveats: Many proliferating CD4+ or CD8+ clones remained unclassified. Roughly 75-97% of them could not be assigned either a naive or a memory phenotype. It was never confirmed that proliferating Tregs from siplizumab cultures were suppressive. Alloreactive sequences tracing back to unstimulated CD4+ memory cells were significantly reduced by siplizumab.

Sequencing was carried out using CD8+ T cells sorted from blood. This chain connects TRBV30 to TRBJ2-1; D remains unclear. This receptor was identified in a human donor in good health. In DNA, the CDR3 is TGTGCCTGGAGTGTGGGTGTTTTAGATGAGCAGTTCTTC. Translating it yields CAWSVGVLDEQFF.